The 19 T cell receptor beta chains listed next were all sequenced from one sample in a study of blood T cell repertoires in COVID-19 (dated by TCRdb to 2020 to 2022). Library preparation was by the immunoSEQ multiplex PCR assay. Entries here come from immuneACCESS through TCRdb and include only in-frame sequences with V and J called. Some clones fail to appear in such tables; in the studies checked, an unresolved V gene covers under half of the shortfall, and the cause of the remainder is unknown. Here the sample has fewer than 250,000 clones; roughly four fifths occur a single time. About 1.7% of the sample comes from the top ten. Material for sequencing was PBMCs or T cells enriched from blood (not recorded which). These receptors all stem from a man in his 60s who had recovered from COVID-19.

J is TRBJ1-6 and V is TRBV11-2; D gene unclear. Trimming removed 3 bases at V and 8 bases at J, with 8 bases between. The CDR3 consists of 13 residues. Per germline, CDR1 SGHAT and CDR2 FQNNGV. CDR3 nucleotides: TGTGCCAGCAGCTTCAGAAGCGATTCACCCCTCCACTTT. Encoded protein: CASSFRSDSPLHF.

The V gene is TRBV19, the J gene TRBJ2-2, with 11 nucleotides matching TRBD1. The length of the CDR3 is 19 residues. The V segment lost 7 bases and the J segment 4 bases; nucleotides outside the gene matches: 17. The germline V gene has CDR1 LNHDA and CDR2 SQIVND (reference sequence). The CDR3 coding sequence is TGTGCCAGTAACAACCTTTGGGACAGGGGGATTTCAGGCACCGGGGAGCTGTTTTTT. Translation gives CASNNLWDRGISGTGELFF.

This chain links TRBV9 with TRBJ1-3; 9 bases align to TRBD1. Trimming cost V 6 bases and J 2 bases; bases outside gene matches: 9. CDR1 and CDR2 (germline): SGDLS, YYNGEE. This CDR3 comprises 16 residues. CDR3 amino acids: CASTTRDREAGNTIYF. In DNA form, the CDR3 reads TGTGCCAGCACCACCCGGGACAGGGAAGCTGGAAACACCATATATTTT.

The chain couples TRBV10-2 to TRBJ2-2; TRBD1 agrees at 9 bases. In germline, CDR1 is WSHSY, CDR2 SAAADI. J lost 6 bases, V lost 5 bases, and 7 bases had no gene match. This CDR3 has 15 residues. CDR3 protein: CASSSGTGRSGELFF. CDR3 coding DNA: TGCGCCAGCAGTTCCGGGACAGGGCGCTCCGGGGAGCTGTTTTTT.

This chain uses TRBV3-1 (or the pseudogene TRBV3-2) with TRBJ1-1; no clear D gene. The CDR3 extends over 11 amino acids. Germline V CDR1 and CDR2: LGHDT, YNNKEL (reference sequence). Trimming shortened V by 9 bases and J by 0 bases, and 5 bases separated the two germline ends. The chain's CDR3 is CASQMNTEAFF. In DNA, the CDR3 is TGTGCCAGTCAGATGAACACTGAAGCTTTCTTT.

The CDR3 here is CASSSRGGEGEAFF. The DNA of the CDR3 is TGTGCCAGCAGCTCGAGGGGAGGGGAAGGCGAAGCTTTCTTT. The J gene is TRBJ1-1, the V gene TRBV7-2, with D maybe TRBD1 (5 bases). The germline V gene encodes CDR1 SGHTA and CDR2 FQGNSA. The CDR3 has 14 amino acids. The V gene lost 4 bases and the J gene lost 8 bases, with 17 bases spanning the gap.

The chain carries TRBV27 and TRBJ1-1; tentative D call: TRBD1 (6 bases). The CDR3 is 13 residues long. Germline lookup yields CDR1 MNHEY and CDR2 SMNVEV (reference sequence). The V and J ends lost 8 bases and 5 bases respectively, with 15 bases between them. CDR3 protein: CASGLGGQTEAFF. CDR3 in DNA: TGTGCCAGCGGACTCGGGGGGCAGACTGAAGCTTTCTTT.

The chain recombines TRBV11-3 with TRBJ1-1; D remains unclear. The CDR3 totals 14 residues. V was shortened by 5 bases and J by 0 bases, with 10 bases between the two germline ends. Germline CDR1 SGHNT, CDR2 YENEEA. Written as DNA, the CDR3 is TGTGCCAGCAGCATACAGCATTTGAACACTGAAGCTTTCTTT. Its translation: CASSIQHLNTEAFF.

This clone has ten or more counts. The CDR3 is CASSSPFGGEQYF. In nucleotides, the CDR3 is TGCGCCAGCAGCTCCCCCTTTGGAGGAGAACAGTACTTC. The genes are TRBV5-1 and TRBJ2-7; perhaps TRBD2 as D (5 bases). V lost 3 bases to trimming and J lost 10 bases, with 17 bases between them. Germline V lookup: CDR1 SGHRS, CDR2 YFSETQ. The CDR3 is 13 amino acids. The variable domain in full, completed from reference TRBV5-1 and TRBJ2-7, reads KAGVTQTPRYLIKTRGQQVTLSCSPISGHRSVSWYQQTPGQGLQFLFEYFSETQRNKGNFPGRFSGRQFSNSRSEMNVSTLELGDSALYLCASSSPFGGEQYFGPGTRLTVT.

The chain links TRBV29-1 to TRBJ1-2; 7 nucleotides align to TRBD1. The trim removed 7 bases at V and 7 bases at J, leaving 9 bases unmatched. Per the germline V gene, CDR1 is SQVTM and CDR2 is ANQGSEA. CDR3 length equals 12 residues. The CDR3 DNA reads as TGCAGCGCCGGGAGAGGGGGCCCTGGCTACACCTTC. Its translation: CSAGRGGPGYTF.

The chain links TRBV5-6 to TRBJ2-7; D is perhaps TRBD2 (6 bases). Germline assignment: CDR1 SGHDT and CDR2 YYEEEE. Deletions cut 4 bases from V and 1 base from J, with 9 bases between. CDR3 length equals 13 residues. CDR3 loop: CASSRRGSYEQYF. DNA for the CDR3: TGTGCCAGCAGCCGTCGGGGGTCCTACGAGCAGTACTTC.

This chain joins TRBV3-1 (or the pseudogene TRBV3-2) and TRBJ2-3; D is possibly TRBD2 (6 bases). CDR3 length: 16 amino acids. V lost 4 bases and J lost 1, with 15 bases in between. Germline CDR1 LGHDT, CDR2 YNNKEL (reference sequence). The CDR3 DNA reads as TGTGCCAGCAGCCGAGGGATTAGCGGACGCACAGATACGCAGTATTTT. Amino acids: CASSRGISGRTDTQYF.

The V and J genes are TRBV11-2 and TRBJ2-1; possibly TRBD2 for D (5 bases). CDR1 is SGHAT and CDR2 is FQNNGV in the germline V gene. V was shortened by 5 bases and J by 7 bases, with 9 bases between the two germline ends. This CDR3 comprises 12 residues. The CDR3 reads CASSPTSNEQFF. DNA for the CDR3: TGTGCCAGCAGCCCAACTAGTAATGAGCAGTTCTTC. The full variable domain, rest sourced from reference TRBV11-2 and TRBJ2-1, is EAGVAQSPRYKIIEKRQSVAFWCNPISGHATLYWYQQILGQGPKLLIQFQNNGVVDDSQLPKDRFSAERLKGVDSTLKIQPAKLEDSAVYLCASSPTSNEQFFGPGTRLTVL.

V usage is TRBV28 and J usage is TRBJ1-1; possible D gene TRBD1, 5 bases. The length of the CDR3 is 14 residues. CDR1 is MDHEN, CDR2 SYDVKM, per germline. The V end lost 6 bases, the J end lost 1 base, and 12 bases lay between the germline ends. The CDR3 DNA follows: TGTGCCAGCAGGTCAAATACAGGGAACACTGAAGCTTTCTTT. As protein: CASRSNTGNTEAFF.

The rearrangement joins TRBV27 to TRBJ1-2; D gene unclear. In germline, CDR1 is MNHEY, CDR2 SMNVEV (reference sequence). This CDR3 comprises 16 residues. V was clipped by 6 bases and J by 5 bases, with 22 bases between them. CDR3 loop: CASRVNGGNIGYGYTF. The DNA for the CDR3 is TGTGCCAGCAGGGTGAATGGAGGGAATATAGGATATGGCTACACCTTC.

The chain is built from TRBV5-1 and TRBJ1-3; D not resolved. The CDR3 length is 15 residues. V lost 4 bases and J 0 bases, leaving 11 bases between the germline ends. Looked up from germline, CDR1 is SGHRS and CDR2 is YFSETQ. DNA of the CDR3: TGCGCCAGCAGCGATCAGGCTTTCTCTGGAAACACCATATATTTT. Translation gives CASSDQAFSGNTIYF.

The chain is built from TRBV19 and TRBJ2-3; possible D gene TRBD2, 5 bases. The length of the CDR3 is 13 residues. V dropped 6 bases and J dropped 1 base, with 8 bases sitting between them. Germline CDR1 and CDR2: LNHDA and SQIVND (reference sequence). CDR3 DNA sequence: TGTGCCAGTAGACGGGGAGGCACAGATACGCAGTATTTT. Its protein is CASRRGGTDTQYF.

This chain uses TRBV6-5 with TRBJ1-3, with 7 bases aligning to TRBD1. The CDR3 spans 16 residues. Germline V gene sequence: CDR1 MNHEY, CDR2 SVGAGI. The ends lost 2 bases at V and 0 bases at J; junction bases unmatched: 4. The CDR3 protein is CASSYLDRTSGNTIYF. The CDR3 DNA follows: TGTGCCAGCAGTTACCTGGACAGGACCTCTGGAAACACCATATATTTT.

The chain couples TRBV4-3 to TRBJ2-3; 12 positions agree with TRBD1. The germline V gene encodes CDR1 LGHNA and CDR2 YSLEER. With V trimmed by 2 bases and J by 3 bases, 3 bases remained unmatched. The CDR3 is made up of 16 amino acids. DNA of the CDR3: TGCGCCAGCAGCCAAAGGGACAGGGGGCTTACAGATACGCAGTATTTT. It encodes CASSQRDRGLTDTQYF.